This entry is about one T cell receptor beta chain. The antigen is undetermined. The germline gene is not matched at one end of the junction; a read error may be the cause. TCR beta VDJ and CDR3 were profiled, and genomic DNA was the template. TCRdb independently ran MiXCR on the reads; one entry per CDR3 protein. Of 150,000 to 160,000 distinct CDR3 sequences in the sample, around half were seen once. This sample was taken from a study of CD8+CD57+ T cells in acquired aplastic anemia. The wider study: Sorting CD4+ and CD8+ cells gave DNA averaging about 3.2 ug.

The CDR3 totals 12 residues. All patients picked for sequencing had shown, by flow cytometry, an expansion of CD8+CD57+ cells. General study findings and limits: Between patients and controls, CD8+ Simpson's diversity did not vary significantly.

The rearrangement joins TRBV12-3 or TRBV12-4 to TRBJ1-3; no clear D. The sequence derives from a human donor with aplastic anemia. Sequenced input: sorted CD4+, CD8+, or CD8+CD57+ T cells (not recorded which) from PBMCs. The CDR3 DNA sequence: TGTGCCAACAGTTTCCCCGATGGCACCATATATTTT. Amino acids: CANSFPDGTIYF.